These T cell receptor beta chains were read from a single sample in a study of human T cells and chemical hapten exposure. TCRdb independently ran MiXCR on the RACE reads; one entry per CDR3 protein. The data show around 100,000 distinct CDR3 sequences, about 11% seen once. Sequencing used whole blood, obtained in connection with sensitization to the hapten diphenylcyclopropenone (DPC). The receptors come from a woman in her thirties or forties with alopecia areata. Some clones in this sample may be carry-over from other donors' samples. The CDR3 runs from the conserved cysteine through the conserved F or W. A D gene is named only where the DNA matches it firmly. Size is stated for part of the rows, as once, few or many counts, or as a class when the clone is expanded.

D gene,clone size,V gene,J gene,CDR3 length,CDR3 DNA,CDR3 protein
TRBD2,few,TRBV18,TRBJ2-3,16,TGTGCCAGCTCACCCCTAGCGGGGGGCAGCACAGATACGCAGTATTTT,CASSPLAGGSTDTQYF
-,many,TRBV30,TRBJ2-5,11,TGTGCCTGGAGTGAGAGAGAGACCCAGTACTTC,CAWSERETQYF
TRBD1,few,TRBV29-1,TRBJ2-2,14,TGCAGCGTTGGACAGGGCCTGAACACCGGGGAGCTGTTTTTT,CSVGQGLNTGELFF
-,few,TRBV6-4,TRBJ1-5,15,TGTGCCAGCAGTTTGACATCAGGGGGCAATCAGCCCCAGCATTTT,CASSLTSGGNQPQHF
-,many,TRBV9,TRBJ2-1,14,TGTGCCAGCAGCGTAGTCGGACGGTCTAGTGAGCAGTTCTTC,CASSVVGRSSEQFF
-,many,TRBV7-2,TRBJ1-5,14,TGTGCCAGCAGCTTAGACAGGGACCGTCAGCCCCAGCATTTT,CASSLDRDRQPQHF
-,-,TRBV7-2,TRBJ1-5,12,TGTGCCAGCAGCTTAGCTGATCAGCCCCAGCATTTT,CASSLADQPQHF
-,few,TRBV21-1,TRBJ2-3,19,TGTGCCAGCAGCAAAGCGCTCCGAAGACTAGCGGGAGTGACAGATACGCAGTATTTT,CASSKALRRLAGVTDTQYF
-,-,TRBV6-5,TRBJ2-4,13,TGTGCCAGCCCCTCGAAAGCCAAAAACATTCAGTACTTC,CASPSKAKNIQYF
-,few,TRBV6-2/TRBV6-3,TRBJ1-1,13,TGTGCCAGCATTCCGGGACGGTCGACTGAAGCTTTCTTT,CASIPGRSTEAFF
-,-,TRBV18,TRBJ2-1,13,TGTGCCAGCTCACCGCTTGCAGACAATGAGCAGTTCTTC,CASSPLADNEQFF
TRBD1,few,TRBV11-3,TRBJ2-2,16,TGTGCCAGCAGCTTAGATCTTCGGCAGGGGGCCGGGGAGCTGTTTTTT,CASSLDLRQGAGELFF
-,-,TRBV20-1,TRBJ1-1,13,TGCAGTGCTCCTCGACGCGGTTTGGCTGAAGCTTTCTTT,CSAPRRGLAEAFF
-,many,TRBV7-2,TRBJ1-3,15,TGTGCCAGCAGCTTAGCGCCGGACAAGAGAAACACCATATATTTT,CASSLAPDKRNTIYF
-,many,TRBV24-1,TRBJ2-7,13,TGTGCCACCTCGAAAGGGGGATCGGACGAGCAGTACTTC,CATSKGGSDEQYF
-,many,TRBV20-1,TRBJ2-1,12,TGCAGTACCTACAGGTCCTACAATGAGCAGTTCTTC,CSTYRSYNEQFF
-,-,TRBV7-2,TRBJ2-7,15,TGTGCCAGCAGCTTAACTTTTTCGACCTCCTACGAGCAGTACTTC,CASSLTFSTSYEQYF
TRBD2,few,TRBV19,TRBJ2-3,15,TGTGCCAGTAGCTTACTAGCGGCTAGCACAGATACGCAGTATTTT,CASSLLAASTDTQYF
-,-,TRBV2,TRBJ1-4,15,TGTGCCAGCAGGCGGACAGCCCCAACTAATGAAAAACTGTTTTTT,CASRRTAPTNEKLFF
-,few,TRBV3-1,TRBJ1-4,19,TGTGCCAGCAGCCAAAGCCTGTCAGGGGCGCGTCGGCTTTCCGAAAAACTGTTTTTT,CASSQSLSGARRLSEKLFF
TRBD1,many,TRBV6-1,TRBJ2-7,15,TGTGCCAGCAGTGCGTCTTGGACAGGGCTCTACGAGCAGTACTTC,CASSASWTGLYEQYF
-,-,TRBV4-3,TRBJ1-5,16,TGCGCCAGCAGCCCGGCGGTAGGAATTAGCAATCAGCCCCAGCATTTT,CASSPAVGISNQPQHF
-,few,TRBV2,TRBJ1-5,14,TGTGCCAGCAGTGAAACTAATAGCAATCAGCCCCAGCATTTT,CASSETNSNQPQHF
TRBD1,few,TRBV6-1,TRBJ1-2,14,TGTGCCAGCAGCATGGGACAGGAGAACTATGGCTACACCTTC,CASSMGQENYGYTF
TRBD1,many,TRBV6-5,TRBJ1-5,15,TGTGCCAGCAGCCCCACCCCGGGACAGGGCTCGCCCCAGCATTTT,CASSPTPGQGSPQHF
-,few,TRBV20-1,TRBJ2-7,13,TGCAGTGCTAGAGACAGGGAATCCTACGAGCAGTACTTC,CSARDRESYEQYF
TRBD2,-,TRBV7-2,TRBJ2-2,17,TGTGCCAGCAGCACCCGCCGACTAGCGGGAATCACCGGGGAGCTGTTTTTT,CASSTRRLAGITGELFF
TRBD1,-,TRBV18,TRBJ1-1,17,TGTGCCAGCTCACCCTACCGGGACAGGGCCTCGGAAACTGAAGCTTTCTTT,CASSPYRDRASETEAFF
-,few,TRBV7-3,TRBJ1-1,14,TGTGCCAGCAGCTCGGACAGAGCTGTAACTGAAGCTTTCTTT,CASSSDRAVTEAFF
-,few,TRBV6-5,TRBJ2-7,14,TGTGCCAGCAGTGTGACAGAGAGCTCCTACGAGCAGTACTTC,CASSVTESSYEQYF
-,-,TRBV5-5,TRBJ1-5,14,TGTGCCAGCAGCTTGTTGTCAGGGAATCAGCCCCAGCATTTT,CASSLLSGNQPQHF
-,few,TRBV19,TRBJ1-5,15,TGTGCCAGTACCCCCAGAGGGGCCGGGGGTCAGCCCCAGCATTTT,CASTPRGAGGQPQHF
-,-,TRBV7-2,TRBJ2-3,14,TGTGCCAGCAGCCATCCCGGCTCCAGAGATACGCAGTATTTT,CASSHPGSRDTQYF
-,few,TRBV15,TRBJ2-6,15,TGTGCCACCAGCGAAACCTCCGAAGGGGCCAACGTCCTGACTTTC,CATSETSEGANVLTF
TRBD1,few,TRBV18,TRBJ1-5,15,TGTGCCAGCTCGGGAGGACAGGGGAACAATCAGCCCCAGCATTTT,CASSGGQGNNQPQHF
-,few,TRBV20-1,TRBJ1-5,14,TGCAGTGCTAGATTGCGGGGGAGGAATCAGCCCCAGCATTTT,CSARLRGRNQPQHF
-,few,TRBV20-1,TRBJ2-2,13,TGCAGTGCCGGGGGAAGAACCGGGCGGGAGCTGTTTTTT,CSAGGRTGRELFF
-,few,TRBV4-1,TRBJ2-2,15,TGCGCCAGCAGCCAAGTTAACTCCCGCACCGGGGAGCTGTTTTTT,CASSQVNSRTGELFF
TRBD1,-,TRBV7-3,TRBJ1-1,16,TGTGCCAGCAGCTCCCAGGACAGGGGTATGAACACTGAAGCTTTCTTT,CASSSQDRGMNTEAFF
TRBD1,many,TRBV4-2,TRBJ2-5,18,TGTGCCAGCAGCCAAGTTCTGGCCGGGACAGGTGAGAAAGAGACCCAGTACTTC,CASSQVLAGTGEKETQYF
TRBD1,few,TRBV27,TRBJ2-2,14,TGTGCCAGCAGAAGAGAGACAGGGTACGGGGAGCTGTTTTTT,CASRRETGYGELFF
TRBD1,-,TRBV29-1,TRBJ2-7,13,TGCAGCGTGGCTACCCGGACAGGGGCCGAGCAGTACTTC,CSVATRTGAEQYF
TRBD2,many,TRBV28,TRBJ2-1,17,TGTGCCAGCAGTTCCCAGGATAGCGGGAGTTTCAGCTATGAGCAGTTCTTC,CASSSQDSGSFSYEQFF
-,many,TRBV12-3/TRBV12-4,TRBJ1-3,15,TGTGCCAGCAGTTTTTACAGCTCGGCTGGAAACACCATATATTTT,CASSFYSSAGNTIYF
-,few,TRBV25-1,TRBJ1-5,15,TGTGCCAGCAGTGCCGGAGGGCAGCCCAATCAGCCCCAGCATTTT,CASSAGGQPNQPQHF
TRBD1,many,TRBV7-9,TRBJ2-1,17,TGTGCCAGCAGCGTCAGAAGACAGGGTGCACTCTACAATGAGCAGTTCTTC,CASSVRRQGALYNEQFF